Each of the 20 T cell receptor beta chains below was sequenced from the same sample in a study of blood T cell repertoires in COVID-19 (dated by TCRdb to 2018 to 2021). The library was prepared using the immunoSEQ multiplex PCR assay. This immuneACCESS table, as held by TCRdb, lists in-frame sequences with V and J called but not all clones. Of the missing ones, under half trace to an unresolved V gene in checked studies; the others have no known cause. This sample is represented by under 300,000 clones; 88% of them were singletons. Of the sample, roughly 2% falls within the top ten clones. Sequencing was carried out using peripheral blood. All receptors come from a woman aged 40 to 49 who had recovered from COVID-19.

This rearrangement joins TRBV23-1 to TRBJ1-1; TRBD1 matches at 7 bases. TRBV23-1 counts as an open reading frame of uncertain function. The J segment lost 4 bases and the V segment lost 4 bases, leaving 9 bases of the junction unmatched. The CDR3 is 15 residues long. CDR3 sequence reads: CASSPTGEESTEAFF. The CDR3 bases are TGCGCCAGCAGTCCCACAGGGGAAGAGAGCACTGAAGCTTTCTTT.

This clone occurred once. The CDR3 nucleotides read TGTGCCAGCTCACCTACACAGGGCCAGAACACTGAAGCTTTCTTT. It translates to CASSPTQGQNTEAFF. This sequence joins TRBV18 and TRBJ1-1; tentatively, D is TRBD1 (6 bases). Germline CDR1 KGHSH, CDR2 LQKENI. Trimming shortened V by 3 bases and J by 1 base, and 12 bases separated the two germline ends. This CDR3 is 15 amino acids long.

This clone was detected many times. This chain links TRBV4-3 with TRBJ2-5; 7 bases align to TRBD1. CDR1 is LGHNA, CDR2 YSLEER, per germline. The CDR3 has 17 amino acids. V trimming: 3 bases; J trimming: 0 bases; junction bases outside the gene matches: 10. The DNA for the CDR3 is TGCGCCAGCAGCCACGAACATGGGACAGCTCACCAAGAGACCCAGTACTTC. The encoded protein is CASSHEHGTAHQETQYF.

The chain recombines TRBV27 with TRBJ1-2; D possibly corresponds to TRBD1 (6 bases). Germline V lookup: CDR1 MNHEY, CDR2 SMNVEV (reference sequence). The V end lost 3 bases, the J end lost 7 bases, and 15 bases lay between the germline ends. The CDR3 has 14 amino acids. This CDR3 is CASSFGLGGLGYTF. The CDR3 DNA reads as TGTGCCAGCAGTTTCGGTTTGGGGGGGCTTGGCTACACCTTC.

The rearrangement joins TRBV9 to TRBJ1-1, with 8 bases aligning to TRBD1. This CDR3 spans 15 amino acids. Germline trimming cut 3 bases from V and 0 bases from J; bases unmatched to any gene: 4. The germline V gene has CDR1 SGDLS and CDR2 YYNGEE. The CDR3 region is CASSARGQVNTEAFF. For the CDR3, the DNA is TGTGCCAGCAGCGCCAGGGGACAGGTGAACACTGAAGCTTTCTTT.

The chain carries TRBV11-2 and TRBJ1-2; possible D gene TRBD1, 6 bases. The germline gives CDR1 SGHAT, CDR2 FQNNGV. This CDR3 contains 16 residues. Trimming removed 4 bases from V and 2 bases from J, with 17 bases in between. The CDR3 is CASSSSRGRGNYGYTF. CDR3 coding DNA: TGTGCCAGCAGCTCCTCCCGAGGGAGGGGGAACTATGGCTACACCTTC.

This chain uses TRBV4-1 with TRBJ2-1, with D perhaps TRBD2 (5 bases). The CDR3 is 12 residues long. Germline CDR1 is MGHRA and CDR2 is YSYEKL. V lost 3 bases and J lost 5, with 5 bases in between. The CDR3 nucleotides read TGCGCCAGCAGCCAGAGGGACAATGAGCAGTTCTTC. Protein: CASSQRDNEQFF.

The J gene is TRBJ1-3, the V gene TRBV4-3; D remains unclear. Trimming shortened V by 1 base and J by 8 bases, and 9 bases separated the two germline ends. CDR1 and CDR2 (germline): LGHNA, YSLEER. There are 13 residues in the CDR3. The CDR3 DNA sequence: TGCGCCAGCAGCCAAGGGGGAGGGTACACCATATATTTT. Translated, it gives CASSQGGGYTIYF.

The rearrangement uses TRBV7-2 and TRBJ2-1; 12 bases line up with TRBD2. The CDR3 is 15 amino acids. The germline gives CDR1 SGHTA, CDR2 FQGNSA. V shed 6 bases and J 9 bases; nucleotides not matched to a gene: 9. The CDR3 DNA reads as TGTGCCAGCAGGACTCTAGCGGGGGGGCGTGGTGAGCAGTTCTTC. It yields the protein CASRTLAGGRGEQFF.

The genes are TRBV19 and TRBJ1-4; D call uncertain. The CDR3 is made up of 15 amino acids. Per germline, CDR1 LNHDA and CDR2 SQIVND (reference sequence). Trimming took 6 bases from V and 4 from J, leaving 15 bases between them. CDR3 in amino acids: CASSNPREVNEKLFF. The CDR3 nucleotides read TGTGCCAGTAGCAACCCGCGGGAGGTTAATGAAAAACTGTTTTTT.

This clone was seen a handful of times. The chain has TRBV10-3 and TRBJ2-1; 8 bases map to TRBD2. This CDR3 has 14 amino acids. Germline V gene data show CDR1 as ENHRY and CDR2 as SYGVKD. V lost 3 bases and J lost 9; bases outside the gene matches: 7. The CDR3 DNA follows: TGTGCCATCAGTGACGTAGCGGGGCTTCGTGAGCAGTTCTTC. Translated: CAISDVAGLREQFF.

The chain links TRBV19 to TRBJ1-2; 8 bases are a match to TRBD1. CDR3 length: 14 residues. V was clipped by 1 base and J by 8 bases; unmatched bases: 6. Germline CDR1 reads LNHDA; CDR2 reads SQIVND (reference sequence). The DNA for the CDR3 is TGTGCCAGTAGTATAGTCGCCAGGACAGGGGGCTACACCTTC. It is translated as CASSIVARTGGYTF.

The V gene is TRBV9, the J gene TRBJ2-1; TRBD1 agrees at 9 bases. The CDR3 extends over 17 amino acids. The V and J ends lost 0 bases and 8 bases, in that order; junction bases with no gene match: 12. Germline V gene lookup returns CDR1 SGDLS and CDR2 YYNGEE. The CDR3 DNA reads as TGTGCCAGCAGCGTAGAGGGACTGGACAGGGGTAGGGATGAGCAGTTCTTC. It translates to CASSVEGLDRGRDEQFF.

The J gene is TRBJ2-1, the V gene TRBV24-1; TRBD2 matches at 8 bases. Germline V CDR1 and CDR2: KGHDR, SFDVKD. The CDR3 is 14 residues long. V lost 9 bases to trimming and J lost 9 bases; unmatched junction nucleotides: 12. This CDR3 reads CATGVAGTDSEQFF. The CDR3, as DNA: TGTGCCACCGGTGTAGCGGGAACGGACAGTGAGCAGTTCTTC.

The CDR3 DNA reads TGTGCCAGCAGCTTAGGACCTAGCTGGGGAGATACGCAGTATTTT. Translation gives CASSLGPSWGDTQYF. V and J are TRBV7-8 and TRBJ2-3; perhaps TRBD2 as D (5 bases). This CDR3 spans 15 amino acids. V was cut by 1 base and J by 5 bases, with 13 bases left in between. The V gene's germline CDR1 is SGHVS and CDR2 FQNEAQ.

The CDR3 DNA is TGTGCCAGCAGCATGGGACTAGCGGGAGGGAATACCGGGGAGCTGTTTTTT. This codes for CASSMGLAGGNTGELFF. This rearrangement joins TRBV7-2 to TRBJ2-2, with TRBD2 matching 16 bases. The CDR3 sequence is 17 residues long. V gave up 5 bases and J gave up 5 bases; unmatched junction bases: 5. Germline V gene data show CDR1 as SGHTA and CDR2 as FQGNSA.

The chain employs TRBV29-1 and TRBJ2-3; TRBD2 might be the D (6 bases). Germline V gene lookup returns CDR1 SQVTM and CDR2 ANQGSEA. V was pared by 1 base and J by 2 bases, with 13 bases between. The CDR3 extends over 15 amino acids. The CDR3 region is CSVEVVSGYTDTQYF. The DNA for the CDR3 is TGCAGCGTTGAAGTGGTTAGCGGCTACACAGATACGCAGTATTTT.

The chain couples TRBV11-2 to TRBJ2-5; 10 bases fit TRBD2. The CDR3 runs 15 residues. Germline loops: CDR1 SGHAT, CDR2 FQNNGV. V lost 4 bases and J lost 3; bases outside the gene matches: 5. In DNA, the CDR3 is TGTGCCAGCAGCTCAAGCGGGGGGGCAGAAGAGACCCAGTACTTC. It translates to CASSSSGGAEETQYF. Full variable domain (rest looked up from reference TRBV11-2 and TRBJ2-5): EAGVAQSPRYKIIEKRQSVAFWCNPISGHATLYWYQQILGQGPKLLIQFQNNGVVDDSQLPKDRFSAERLKGVDSTLKIQPAKLEDSAVYLCASSSSGGAEETQYFGPGTRLLVL.

The CDR3 here is CASSLGLASSTDTQYF. The CDR3 coding sequence is TGTGCCAGCAGCTTAGGCCTGGCCTCTAGCACAGATACGCAGTATTTT. V is TRBV7-9 and J is TRBJ2-3; D ambiguous. The CDR3 length is 16 residues. The V gene lost 1 base and the J gene lost 0 bases, with 11 bases spanning the gap. CDR1 SEHNR and CDR2 FQNEAQ come from the germline V gene (reference sequence).

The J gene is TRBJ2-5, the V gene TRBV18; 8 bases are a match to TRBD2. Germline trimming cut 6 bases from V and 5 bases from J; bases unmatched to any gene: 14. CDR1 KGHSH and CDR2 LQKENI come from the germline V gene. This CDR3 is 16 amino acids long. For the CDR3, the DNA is TGTGCCAGCTCGGGACTGATCGGGGGGGGCCCGGAGACCCAGTACTTC. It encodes CASSGLIGGGPETQYF.